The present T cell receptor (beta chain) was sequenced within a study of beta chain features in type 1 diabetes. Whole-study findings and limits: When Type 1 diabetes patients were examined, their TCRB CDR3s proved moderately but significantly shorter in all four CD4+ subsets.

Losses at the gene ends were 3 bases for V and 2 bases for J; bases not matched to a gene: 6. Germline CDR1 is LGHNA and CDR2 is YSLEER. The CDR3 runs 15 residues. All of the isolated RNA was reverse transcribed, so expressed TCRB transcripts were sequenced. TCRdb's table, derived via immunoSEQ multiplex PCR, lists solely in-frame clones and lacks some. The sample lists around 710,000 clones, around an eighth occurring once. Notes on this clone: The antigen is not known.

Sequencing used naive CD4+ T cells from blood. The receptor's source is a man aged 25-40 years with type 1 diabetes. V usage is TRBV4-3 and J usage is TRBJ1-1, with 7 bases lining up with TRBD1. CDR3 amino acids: CASSQLRTGNTEAFF. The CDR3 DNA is TGCGCCAGCAGCCAGCTCCGGACAGGAAACACTGAAGCTTTCTTT.